This T cell receptor beta chain derives from a study of Tregs in tolerant kidney transplant recipients (dated by TCRdb to 2018 to 2020). Notes on the research overall: The transplants used related donors with nonmyeloablative bone marrow transplantation, and mixed chimerism in the human trials was transient. TCRbeta sequencing was used in the study to identify donor-specific regulatory T cells before combined kidney and bone marrow transplantation, and the identified cells were then tracked after transplant.

The meaning of the sample's time point label: blood sample drawn before combined kidney and bone marrow transplant. Thawed PBMCs were FACS-sorted into unstimulated Tregs (CD4+CD25+CD127-), CD4+ non-Tregs (CD4+CD25-), CD4 cells and CD8 cells. A few combined kidney and bone marrow transplant recipients from the ITN036ST trial were included as patients, and samples were available only from these trial subjects. Healthy control blood was processed by Ficoll density gradient to PBMCs and cryopreserved; patient PBMCs were collected before and after transplant. For TCRbeta CDR3 sequencing, genomic DNA from the sorted cells was extracted using the QIAGEN DNeasy Blood and Tissue Kit. Through immunoSEQ, high-throughput TCRbeta CDR3 sequencing was done commercially, including PCR amplification with internal controls and bias correction. Processing in the source paper ran as follows. Unique productive TCRbeta sequences were defined by CDR3 nucleotide sequence when primers matched and otherwise by CDR3 amino acid sequence together with Vbeta and Jbeta genes. To correct for sorting error, sequences found in more than one sorted population at a frequency ratio of 2:1 or less were discarded, and the remaining shared sequences were assigned to the population with the higher frequency. Sequences were defined as donor-reactive when expanded at least 5-fold in CFSE-low cells versus unstimulated cells and present at a frequency of at least 0.01% in CFSE-low cells. Repertoire divergence was quantified by Jensen-Shannon divergence calculated from the top 100 TCRbeta sequences ranked by frequency. For samples with multiple sequencing runs, sorting error was corrected separately for each run before the runs were pooled. TCRdb took over this immuneACCESS table, retaining in-frame rearrangements with V and J assigned. Such tables are incomplete; in checked studies, under half of the missing clones stem from an unresolved V gene, and the remainder is unexplained. V and J calls and clone size are as listed in that table; D and trimming were resolved from the DNA. In this sample the table shows 60,000 to 70,000 clones, around nine tenths of which occur a single time. Roughly 11% of the sample is held by the ten biggest clonotypes.

As encoded in the germline V gene (reference sequence), CDR1 is MNHEY while CDR2 is SMNVEV. A distance of 7 bases separates the germline ends of V and J, which lose 6 bases and 4 bases respectively. The CDR3 numbers 12 residues from cysteine through phenylalanine. The read is trimmed to its CDR3 DNA, 36 bases read in frame from base 1. As for this clone: Which antigen it targets is not known. Nothing much larger sits one base from this clone, and base qualities are not available.

Here is what the overall study found, with its caveats: PCR primers changed over time for some patients, so nucleotide-level comparison across those patients' samples was not possible. Although technical replication error seemed to be minimal, the question of biological reproducibility was not addressed directly. The study was limited by small patient numbers, and the findings need validation in larger populations and under other immunosuppression protocols. In tolerant patients, the expansion of donor-specific Tregs was greater than global Treg expansion, suggesting that the expansion was antigen-driven rather than nonspecific. Expanding Tregs with activated donor B cells appeared to identify the most biologically relevant and donor-specific TCRbeta repertoire.

Sequenced here: CD8+ T cells from blood, sampled before the transplant. Recombination connected TRBV27 to TRBJ2-1; there is no confident call for the D gene. The receptor was derived from a human donor who received a combined kidney and bone marrow transplant. DNA sequence: TGTGCCAGCAGCCCCTCGTACAATGAGCAGTTCTTC. It codes for CASSPSYNEQFF.